This T cell receptor beta chain was profiled in a study of regulatory T cells in long-lasting Graves disease. Overall study context: It was over 5 years of antithyroid drugs, with positive TSH receptor antibodies, that meant persistent Graves' disease.

Only a few counts were recorded for this clonotype. The antigen remains unidentified. Germline V lookup: CDR1 SGHAT, CDR2 FQNNGV. V lost 5 bases and J 7 bases, leaving 17 bases between the germline ends. This CDR3 is 15 amino acids long. Time point here: persistent/refractory GD, antithyroid drugs over 5 years with positive TRAb. Generation of the TCR library employed RNA extracted from PBMCs. A blood draw put around 9.3 milliliters of peripheral blood into EDTA tubes. Building of the TCR beta libraries involved iRepertoire HTBI primers and Arm-PCR of CDR3 regions. TCRdb reanalysed the multiplex PCR reads using MiXCR and keeps one entry per CDR3 protein. Of around 460,000 distinct CDR3 sequences listed, under 25% are singletons. The study, taken as a whole, reports: Persistent Graves' patients showed a TCR diversity that was lower than that of newly diagnosed ones.

The chain uses TRBV11-2 and TRBJ1-4; maybe TRBD1 (6 bases). This TCR derives from a female donor with Graves disease. Source: peripheral blood mononuclear cells (PBMCs), taken when the disease was refractory, from a patient treated with antithyroid drugs. CDR3 in amino acids: CASSARGDLGEKLFF. As DNA, the CDR3 is TGTGCCAGCAGCGCAAGGGGGGACCTTGGTGAAAAACTGTTTTTT. Full variable domain (remainder filled in from reference TRBV11-2 and TRBJ1-4): EAGVAQSPRYKIIEKRQSVAFWCNPISGHATLYWYQQILGQGPKLLIQFQNNGVVDDSQLPKDRFSAERLKGVDSTLKIQPAKLEDSAVYLCASSARGDLGEKLFFGSGTQLSVL.